Below are 15 T cell receptor beta chains sequenced from a single sample in a study of cytomegalovirus exposure and HLA in healthy donors. The PCR employed 60 Vbeta primers together with 13 Jbeta primers. Using immunoSEQ multiplex PCR, the repertoire was profiled, and TCRdb retains in-frame clones only, with some absent. This table holds about 36,000 clones, approximately 74% found once. Sequencing was carried out using PBMCs. The receptor source for this set is a man younger than 45 in good health and CMV-seronegative.

This rearrangement joins TRBV11-3 to TRBJ2-5, with D possibly matching TRBD2 (5 bases). Germline CDR1 SGHNT, CDR2 YENEEA. The V end lost 3 bases, the J end lost 3 bases, and 8 bases lay between the germline ends. CDR3 size: 13 residues. The CDR3 spells CASSLYGEETQYF. The CDR3 bases are TGTGCCAGCAGCTTGTACGGGGAAGAGACCCAGTACTTC.

The chain couples TRBV13 to TRBJ2-2; 7 bases are shared with TRBD1. The germline CDR1 and CDR2 sequences are PRHDT and FYEKMQ (reference sequence). The CDR3 covers 15 residues. With 6 bases clipped from V and 4 bases from J, the junction kept 8 bases outside the gene matches. This chain's CDR3 is CASSRDRAVTGELFF. The CDR3 nucleotides read TGTGCCAGCAGTCGAGACAGGGCCGTCACCGGGGAGCTGTTTTTT.

The V and J genes are TRBV4-3 and TRBJ1-1, with a possible D match to TRBD1 (6 bases). Germline V lookup: CDR1 LGHNA, CDR2 YSLEER. V was clipped by 2 bases and J by 0 bases, with 10 bases between them. The CDR3 length is 15 residues. CDR3 sequence reads: CASSQSDRLNTEAFF. CDR3 DNA: TGCGCCAGCAGCCAAAGCGACAGGTTGAACACTGAAGCTTTCTTT.

V is TRBV13 and J is TRBJ2-7; TRBD1 matches at 10 bases. Germline V gives CDR1 PRHDT, CDR2 FYEKMQ (reference sequence). V lost 7 bases, J lost 5 bases, and 5 bases stayed unmatched. This CDR3 is 13 amino acids long. CDR3 residues: CASTLTGGDEQYF. The CDR3 DNA reads as TGTGCCAGCACCTTGACAGGGGGCGACGAGCAGTACTTC.

This clone came up a few times. V usage is TRBV7-8 and J usage is TRBJ1-2; D ambiguous. The CDR3 spans 14 residues. V gave up 0 bases and J gave up 6 bases, with 11 bases separating them. The germline V gene encodes CDR1 SGHVS and CDR2 FQNEAQ. CDR3 DNA sequence: TGTGCCAGCAGCTTAGCGTCAAGGGAGGATGGCTACACCTTC. Amino acid sequence: CASSLASREDGYTF.

The V call is TRBV7-2, the J call TRBJ2-7; 9 bases agree with TRBD1. V shed 2 bases and J 6 bases; nucleotides not matched to a gene: 5. The CDR3 spans 14 residues. Germline CDR1 reads SGHTA; CDR2 reads FQGNSA. As DNA, the CDR3 is TGTGCCAGCAGCTTATTACAGGGGGCTTCCGAGCAGTACTTC. Its translation: CASSLLQGASEQYF.

V and J are TRBV5-4 and TRBJ1-6; 7 nucleotides line up with TRBD1. V shed 0 bases, J shed 6 bases, and the junction held 0 bases outside the gene matches. Per the germline V gene, CDR1 is SGHNT and CDR2 is YYREEE (reference sequence). The CDR3 is 14 amino acids. Here the CDR3 reads CASSLDRGNSPLHF. CDR3 nucleotide sequence: TGTGCCAGCAGCTTGGACAGGGGTAATTCACCCCTCCACTTT.

The CDR3 DNA reads TGTGCCATCAGTGGTAAACAGGCTGGCACCGGGGAGCTGTTTTTT. This encodes CAISGKQAGTGELFF. J is TRBJ2-2 and V is TRBV10-3, with D maybe TRBD1 (5 bases). The CDR3 loop spans 15 amino acids. Germline V CDR1 and CDR2: ENHRY, SYGVKD. Trimming took off 4 bases at V and 4 bases at J, with 13 bases between the two ends.

J is TRBJ1-1 and V is TRBV6-5, with 7 bases fitting TRBD1. Germline CDR1 MNHEY, CDR2 SVGAGI. J lost 1 base, V lost 8 bases, and 4 bases had no gene match. The CDR3 is made up of 13 amino acids. The CDR3 DNA sequence: TGTGCCAGCCTCCGACAGGGGAACACTGAAGCTTTCTTT. Amino acids: CASLRQGNTEAFF.

The J gene is TRBJ1-1, the V gene TRBV7-8; 8 nucleotides align to TRBD1. CDR1 and CDR2 from the germline V gene are SGHVS and FQNEAQ. J was trimmed by 4 bases and V by 7 bases; bases with no gene match: 8. This CDR3 region has 14 residues. The CDR3 is CASTDGDRGTEAFF. The DNA of the CDR3 is TGTGCCAGCACCGATGGTGACAGGGGCACTGAAGCTTTCTTT.

This clone appeared a few times. This chain links TRBV10-1 with TRBJ1-2; D is possibly TRBD1 (5 bases). The CDR3 loop spans 13 amino acids. Germline-derived CDR1 and CDR2 are WNHNN and SYGVQD (reference sequence). Trimming shortened V by 5 bases and J by 0 bases, and 7 bases separated the two germline ends. The CDR3 loop is CASSLTANYGYTF. In DNA form, the CDR3 reads TGCGCCAGCAGTTTGACAGCTAACTATGGCTACACCTTC.

The chain carries TRBV28 and TRBJ1-5, with D hard to call. Trimming removed 1 base from V and 1 base from J, with 14 bases in between. The CDR3 is made up of 17 amino acids. Germline V gene lookup returns CDR1 MDHEN and CDR2 SYDVKM. The CDR3 DNA follows: TGTGCCAGCAGTTTATCGGAGGGAATGAGGAGCAATCAGCCCCAGCATTTT. Protein: CASSLSEGMRSNQPQHF.

This chain joins TRBV20-1 and TRBJ1-2; 9 bases align to TRBD1. Germline V gene lookup returns CDR1 DFQATT and CDR2 SNEGSKA (reference sequence). CDR3 length equals 11 residues. The V gene end was trimmed by 8 bases and the J gene end by 4 bases; junction bases not matched to a gene: 2. The CDR3 DNA is TGCAGTCAGGACAGGGGCTATGGCTACACCTTC. Protein product: CSQDRGYGYTF.

This rearrangement joins TRBV5-6 to TRBJ2-7; 8 bases are a match to TRBD2. After removal of 4 bases from V and 6 bases from J, the junction contained 9 bases not matched to a gene. Germline values: CDR1 SGHDT, CDR2 YYEEEE. The CDR3 runs 14 residues. The CDR3 region has the DNA TGTGCCAGCAGCCCTACCCCGGGGGGGGGCGAGCAGTACTTC. Its protein is CASSPTPGGGEQYF.

The chain employs TRBV4-1 and TRBJ2-7, with 7 nucleotides matching TRBD1. After removal of 3 bases from V and 3 bases from J, the junction contained 8 bases not matched to a gene. Per germline, CDR1 MGHRA and CDR2 YSYEKL. The length of the CDR3 is 15 residues. CDR3 bases: TGCGCCAGCAGCCAGGCACCGGGACAGAACTACGAGCAGTACTTC. It translates to CASSQAPGQNYEQYF.